Listed here is a single TCR beta chain. Its antigen is currently unknown. This entry comes from a study of identical twins. Overall study results and limits: Conclusions were based on cross-sectional statistical analysis, without following the same donors.

The V and J ends lost 3 bases and 3 bases respectively, with 11 bases between them. CDR3 length: 14 amino acids. Germline V gene sequence: CDR1 MNHEY, CDR2 SMNVEV (reference sequence). Template switching added a universal primer site; cDNA carried unique molecular identifiers. TCRdb used MiXCR to reprocess the 5' RACE reads, holding one entry per CDR3 protein. This repertoire shows 500,000 to 600,000 distinct CDR3 sequences, roughly a fifth found once; its top ten account for 0.91%. A further study also used this sample, focusing on T cells expressing NK-cell markers.

This TCR was recovered from a young woman in good health. The chain links TRBV27 to TRBJ1-2; weak D call: TRBD1 (5 bases). Sequences were obtained from CD4+ T cells sorted from blood. In DNA form, the CDR3 reads TGTGCCAGCAGTTTTAACGGGGGGTACTATGGCTACACCTTC. Protein: CASSFNGGYYGYTF.